The 19 T cell receptor beta chains below all came from one sample that was sequenced in a study of T-cell reconstitution after alpha-beta-depleted transplantation in children. During its preparation, the TCRbeta library received unique molecular identifiers. TCRdb re-derived calls from the PCR reads in MiXCR, one entry per CDR3 protein. The table shows about 340,000 distinct CDR3 sequences, with 10% to 13% occurring only once. This sample comprised PBMCs from the stem cell graft donor, obtained from the stem cell graft. These receptors came from a human donor who donated a stem cell graft to a child with acute lymphoblastic leukemia.

The chain carries TRBV7-9 and TRBJ2-1; 9 nucleotides line up with TRBD2. Looked up from germline, CDR1 is SEHNR and CDR2 is FQNEAQ (reference sequence). The CDR3 runs to 15 residues. J was trimmed by 8 bases and V by 4 bases; bases with no gene match: 9. In DNA, the CDR3 is TGTGCCAGCAGCTCAGGGCCTAGCGGGAATCATGAGCAGTTCTTC. Its translation: CASSSGPSGNHEQFF.

The rearrangement joins TRBV20-1 to TRBJ1-5; a weak D match, TRBD1 (5 bases). The germline V and J ends were trimmed by 3 bases and 4 bases, with 10 bases remaining between them. The germline CDR1 and CDR2 sequences are DFQATT and SNEGSKA (reference sequence). This CDR3 comprises 13 residues. The DNA for the CDR3 is TGCAGTGCTAGCCGGGGACTAAATCAGCCCCAGCATTTT. Its protein product is CSASRGLNQPQHF.

The V call is TRBV7-2, the J call TRBJ2-3, with D perhaps matching TRBD1 (6 bases). The CDR3 spans 14 residues. Deletions cut 5 bases from V and 3 bases from J, with 12 bases between. Germline V gene sequence: CDR1 SGHTA, CDR2 FQGNSA. The CDR3 region is CASSINRATDTQYF. In nucleotides, the CDR3 is TGTGCCAGCAGCATTAACAGGGCTACAGATACGCAGTATTTT.

This clonotype was counted only a few times. The CDR3 region has the DNA TGTGCCAGCAGCCCTAAGAAAACAGCACTGAACTTCTACGAGCAGTACTTC. Its translation: CASSPKKTALNFYEQYF. V and J are TRBV5-6 and TRBJ2-7; D unresolved. The CDR3 length is 17 residues. The germline gives CDR1 SGHDT, CDR2 YYEEEE. Trimming took 4 bases from V and 3 from J, leaving 23 bases between them.

This clonotype was seen more than once but under ten times. The rearrangement joins TRBV20-1 to TRBJ2-1; 10 bases are shared with TRBD1. The V and J ends lost 0 bases and 3 bases, in that order; junction bases with no gene match: 2. The CDR3 loop spans 15 amino acids. The V gene's germline CDR1 is DFQATT and CDR2 SNEGSKA (reference sequence). The CDR3 loop reads CSARDDRGHYNEQFF. The CDR3 nucleotides read TGCAGTGCTAGAGATGACAGGGGGCACTACAATGAGCAGTTCTTC.

The chain uses TRBV12-3 or TRBV12-4 and TRBJ1-4; tentative D call: TRBD1 (5 bases). The CDR3 runs to 13 residues. The V end was cut by 9 bases, the J end by 2 bases, with 10 bases between. CDR3 amino acids: CASRGGTNEKLFF. Here the CDR3 DNA reads TGTGCCAGTAGGGGAGGGACTAATGAAAAACTGTTTTTT.

This rearrangement joins TRBV20-1 to TRBJ2-7, with a weak D call TRBD2 (6 bases). V shed 0 bases and J shed 0 bases, with 12 bases lying between them. Germline assignment: CDR1 DFQATT and CDR2 SNEGSKA (reference sequence). The CDR3 runs 15 residues. CDR3 DNA sequence: TGCAGTGCTAGAGATCGATGGAGGGGCTCCTACGAGCAGTACTTC. This codes for CSARDRWRGSYEQYF.

The chain has TRBV20-1 and TRBJ2-2; 16 bases line up with TRBD2. CDR1 and CDR2 (germline): DFQATT, SNEGSKA (reference sequence). The CDR3 has 17 amino acids. J gave up 5 bases and V 5 bases, and 8 bases lay outside the gene matches. This chain's CDR3 is CSAPPGLAGGRTGELFF. The DNA for the CDR3 is TGCAGTGCTCCTCCGGGACTAGCGGGAGGGCGTACCGGGGAGCTGTTTTTT.

The chain has TRBV5-1 and TRBJ2-1; D may correspond to TRBD1 or TRBD2 (5 bases each). CDR3 length equals 14 residues. Germline CDR1 and CDR2: SGHRS and YFSETQ. Trimming pared 0 bases from V and 10 bases from J, leaving 14 bases between. The CDR3 bases are TGCGCCAGCAGCTTGGCGTGGGACGGTCACGAGCAGTTCTTC. It specifies CASSLAWDGHEQFF.

This clonotype was counted ten times or more. The V and J genes are TRBV3-1 and TRBJ2-7; D is uncertain. V dropped 4 bases and J dropped 5 bases, with 12 bases sitting between them. Germline loops: CDR1 LGHDT, CDR2 YNNKEL (reference sequence). The CDR3 totals 13 residues. The CDR3 DNA is TGTGCCAGCAGCCCCCAGGAAGCTCACGAGCAGTACTTC. Amino acid sequence: CASSPQEAHEQYF.

The CDR3 bases are TGTGCCAGCAGTTACTCGACGGTAGCGGGAGTTCTCCTACTCGAGCAGTACTTC. Translating gives CASSYSTVAGVLLLEQYF. The chain has TRBV6-5 and TRBJ2-7, with 9 bases matching TRBD2. The V gene's germline CDR1 is MNHEY and CDR2 SVGAGI. V dropped 0 bases and J dropped 6; count of bases not matched to a gene: 15. CDR3 length: 18 residues.

This clonotype was observed a few times. V usage is TRBV10-3 and J usage is TRBJ2-3, with no clear D. Trimming pared 6 bases from V and 4 bases from J, leaving 5 bases between. The V gene's germline CDR1 is ENHRY and CDR2 SYGVKD. This CDR3 has 11 amino acids. The DNA of the CDR3 is TGTGCCATCAGCGAGGCAGATACGCAGTATTTT. Translated, it gives CAISEADTQYF.

This clonotype has only a few counts. The chain has TRBV29-1 and TRBJ1-2; tentative D call: TRBD1 (5 bases). This CDR3 contains 13 residues. V was pared by 5 bases and J by 4 bases, with 14 bases between. Germline lookup yields CDR1 SQVTM and CDR2 ANQGSEA. DNA for the CDR3: TGCAGCGTTTATGGGGGAGCAGCCTATGGCTACACCTTC. The encoded protein is CSVYGGAAYGYTF.

A few counts support this clonotype. This rearrangement joins TRBV12-3 or TRBV12-4 to TRBJ1-6; unclear D gene. The ends were cut back, 3 bases at V and 7 bases at J, with 7 bases in the middle. CDR3 size: 13 residues. As DNA, the CDR3 is TGTGCCAGCAGTTTTGAGGAGAATTCACCCCTCCACTTT. Its protein is CASSFEENSPLHF.

This clonotype was picked up many times. The rearrangement uses TRBV4-1 and TRBJ2-5; D possibly corresponds to TRBD1 (6 bases). CDR1 is MGHRA, CDR2 YSYEKL, per germline. The CDR3 contains 14 residues. Deletions cut 0 bases from V and 5 bases from J, with 10 bases between. The chain's CDR3 is CASSQETGWETQYF. The CDR3 nucleotides read TGCGCCAGCAGCCAAGAAACAGGGTGGGAGACCCAGTACTTC.

This clonotype was picked up many times. The chain uses TRBV12-3 or TRBV12-4 and TRBJ2-2; no firm D call. Between the trimmed V and J ends, which lost 1 base and 12 bases, there was a span of 9 bases. The CDR3 spans 12 residues. The CDR3 coding sequence is TGTGCCAGCAGTTTAGTGGGCCAGAAGCTGTTTTTT. Its protein product is CASSLVGQKLFF.

This clonotype was detected a few times. The chain joins TRBV4-1 to TRBJ1-1; no reliable D call. Trimming shortened V by 5 bases and J by 7 bases, and 11 bases separated the two germline ends. CDR3 size: 12 residues. CDR1 and CDR2 from the germline V gene are MGHRA and YSYEKL. CDR3 protein: CASSSSGFEAFF. Written as DNA, the CDR3 is TGCGCCAGCAGCTCCTCCGGTTTTGAAGCTTTCTTT.

A few counts support this clonotype. The chain is built from TRBV10-3 and TRBJ2-1; 8 bases are a match to TRBD2. Losses at the gene ends were 8 bases for V and 12 bases for J; bases not matched to a gene: 6. From germline, CDR1 is ENHRY and CDR2 SYGVKD. The CDR3 has 11 amino acids. CDR3 coding DNA: TGTGCCATCGGCCAGCGGGAGTGGCAGTTCTTC. It yields the protein CAIGQREWQFF.

The CDR3 coding sequence is TGTGCCAGCAGCCAGTTCTTAAGGAACACCGGGGAGCTGTTTTTT. It encodes CASSQFLRNTGELFF. V is TRBV4-2 and J is TRBJ2-2; no definite D call. V lost 3 bases and J lost 1, with 9 bases in between. The CDR3 is 15 residues long. Germline CDR1 is LGHNA and CDR2 is YNFKEQ.